A single sample is the source of the 8 T cell receptor beta chains below, sequenced in a study of T cell responses to AZD1222 COVID-19 vaccine. Here immunoSEQ multiplex PCR was the method, and the copy in TCRdb shows in-frame clones only, minus some. The sample includes some 110,000 clones, more than 75% of them seen just once. Here the sequenced sample was peripheral blood, taken 28 days after the second AZD1222 dose. The receptors here all came from an adult who received the AZD1222 COVID-19 vaccine.

The chain carries TRBV7-8 and TRBJ2-7, with a possible D match to TRBD1 (5 bases). This CDR3 comprises 13 residues. V lost 4 bases to trimming and J lost 9 bases, with 16 bases between them. CDR1 is SGHVS, CDR2 FQNEAQ, per germline. The DNA for the CDR3 is TGTGCCAGCAGCTCTAGGGGTGGCGCCACGCAGTACTTC. Translated, it gives CASSSRGGATQYF.

This clone was found once. The chain combines TRBV5-5 with TRBJ2-1, with TRBD2 identical over 9 bases. CDR1 is SGHKS, CDR2 YYEKEE, per germline (reference sequence). This CDR3 has 15 residues. J lost 3 bases, V lost 2 bases, and 3 bases had no gene match. The CDR3, as DNA: TGTGCCAGCAGCTTCGGACTAGCGAACTACAATGAGCAGTTCTTC. This translates into CASSFGLANYNEQFF.

The CDR3 region has the DNA TGTGCCAGCAGGTCTTCCGGGCTAGACCCCATCAACTATGGCTACACCTTC. Protein sequence: CASRSSGLDPINYGYTF. This rearrangement joins TRBV3-1 (or the pseudogene TRBV3-2) to TRBJ1-2; D is undetermined. The CDR3 covers 17 residues. The V gene lost 6 bases and the J gene lost 2 bases, with 22 bases spanning the gap. Looked up from germline, CDR1 is LGHDT and CDR2 is YNNKEL (reference sequence).

This clone was found a few times. The CDR3 DNA is TGTGCCAGCTCACCGGACAGGGGTGAAAAACTGTTTTTT. Its translation is CASSPDRGEKLFF. The J gene is TRBJ1-4, the V gene TRBV18, with TRBD1 matching over 9 bases. The CDR3 loop spans 13 amino acids. Germline CDR1 and CDR2: KGHSH and LQKENI. Germline trimming cut 3 bases from V and 7 bases from J; bases unmatched to any gene: 0.

The genes are TRBV7-2 and TRBJ2-7; tentative D call: TRBD2 (5 bases). The germline gives CDR1 SGHTA, CDR2 FQGNSA. The CDR3 totals 16 residues. V was clipped by 2 bases and J by 3 bases, with 17 bases between them. The CDR3 loop reads CASSLSVALGGYEQYF. The CDR3 nucleotides read TGTGCCAGCAGCTTAAGTGTGGCGCTCGGAGGCTACGAGCAGTACTTC.

V is TRBV30 and J is TRBJ2-7; D not certain. The CDR3 extends over 11 amino acids. CDR1 and CDR2 (germline): GTSNPN, SVGIG (reference sequence). V was clipped by 0 bases and J by 6 bases, with 6 bases between them. The CDR3 region is CAWSVGGEQYF. In DNA, the CDR3 is TGTGCCTGGAGTGTAGGTGGCGAGCAGTACTTC.

This clone has more than one count but fewer than ten. V gene TRBV11-1 combines with J gene TRBJ2-3; 7 bases align to TRBD2. Trimming cost V 3 bases and J 6 bases; bases outside gene matches: 9. There are 15 residues in the CDR3. Germline assignment: CDR1 SGHAT and CDR2 FQDESV (reference sequence). The CDR3 bases are TGTGCCAGCAGCTTCTCCCCCGAACTAGCGGATACGCAGTATTTT. Translating it yields CASSFSPELADTQYF.

The V gene is TRBV4-1, the J gene TRBJ2-5, with D tentatively TRBD1 or TRBD2 (5 bases each). The ends were cut back, 1 base at V and 5 bases at J, with 11 bases in the middle. The CDR3 loop spans 14 amino acids. The germline gives CDR1 MGHRA, CDR2 YSYEKL. The CDR3 bases are TGCGCCAGCAGCCAAGGCGAGGGGATCGAGACCCAGTACTTC. Protein sequence: CASSQGEGIETQYF.